Given below is one TCR beta chain in context. This clonotype has just a few counts. What this receptor recognizes is not known. No much larger clone exists at a distance of one base, and base qualities are not known. Graves' hyperthyroidism was defined as stable when no progression to ophthalmopathy occurred over 18 months of follow-up. Hyperthyroidism patients were newly diagnosed, had a disease duration of under 2 months, and were aged 18 to 65 years. Any patient with an uncontrolled infection, another autoimmune disease, pregnancy or lactation was excluded. Diagnoses were established on the basis of clinical symptoms, serum thyroxine and TRAb, thyroid ultrasound, and orbital computed tomography. Ficoll-Paque density gradient centrifugation was used to isolate PBMCs from approximately 10 ml of fresh peripheral blood. Total RNA was extracted using Trizol reagent, and RNA quality was assessed on an Agilent 2100 Bioanalyzer.

As encoded in the germline V gene, CDR1 is SGHDT while CDR2 is YYEEEE. The CDR3 goes from the cysteine to the phenylalanine over 14 residues. Of the read, only the CDR3 DNA is kept; its 42 bases are in frame from base 1. The junction carries 13 bases between V and J, which are trimmed by 10 bases and 0 bases respectively. This sample was included in a study of T cells in Graves' hyperthyroidism and ophthalmopathy (dated by TCRdb to the late 2010s). Study-wide context: Peripheral blood samples were taken at initial diagnosis, before any treatment was given. Following sampling, methimazole starting at 30 mg daily was given to hyperthyroidism patients, and high-dose intravenous methylprednisolone was given to ophthalmopathy patients. Whether ophthalmopathy could be predicted prospectively was tested in an independent validation cohort made up of roughly 19 hyperthyroidism patients plus 17 patients who later progressed to ophthalmopathy. TCR V-J signatures able to tell the groups apart were searched for in a discovery cohort of approximately 95 patients, of whom fewer than 45 had Graves' ophthalmopathy and roughly 58 had stable Graves' hyperthyroidism. In over five Graves' hyperthyroidism patients, the study also compared T-cell repertoires from thyroid tissue with T-cell repertoires from blood. The roughly 99 discovery patients were divided at random into training and test sets in a 7:3 ratio. According to the paper, TCR Vbeta CDR3 sequencing was carried out on 135 peripheral blood samples, which came from approximately 43 ophthalmopathy, around 74 hyperthyroidism and some 17 progressor patients.

Amplification of TCR beta CDR3 regions was carried out from RNA transcripts. A first-round RT-PCR of the TCR CDR3 used the HTBI primer set with the Qiagen OneStep RT-PCR kit. Libraries were constructed in a second round of multiplex PCR, after which size selection and purification were carried out. The libraries were sequenced on an Illumina HiSeq2000 using paired-end 100 bp reads. As for the original processing: SOAPnuke was used to process the raw data, with reads discarded if the reads contained adapters or uncalled bases, had a mean Phred below 15, or lacked an exact constant-primer or identifier match. High-quality paired reads were merged using COPE v1.2.5, and each unique nucleotide sequence was defined as a clonotype. Clonotypes were aligned to IMGT TRBV, TRBD and TRBJ reference segments using MiTCR v1.1. The analysis was restricted to V-J combinations with a frequency above 0.0001, which together covered around 99% of the repertoires. A TCS score was defined as the ratio of F50 (clonal expansion) to E x V (chaos), with BLOSUM62-based TCRdist applied between CDR3 peptides within each V-J. Welch's t-statistics and random forest reduced around 520 V-J features to 13, which were used in a naive Bayes classifier (R e1071). Through fastp at Q25 and MiXCR, TCRdb rebuilt clones from the public reads, retaining in-frame beta chains. Identical CDR3 proteins give one entry, which carries the most common genes and DNA. TCRdb's processing, not the study's, gives the V and J calls here. The sample includes about 700,000 distinct CDR3 sequences, with around 15% observed a single time. The leading ten clones occupy roughly 10% of the sample.

Beyond this particular receptor, the publication reports: A model built on a 13 V-J signature distinguished ophthalmopathy from stable hyperthyroidism, reaching around 88% sensitivity and about 81% specificity in cross-validation and 80%/75% in testing. Blood samples also contained most of the expanded thyroid clonotypes (frequency above 0.001), which suggests that blood repertoires may reflect thyroid immune responses. During validation, the model predicted progression to ophthalmopathy a median of approximately 7 months ahead of onset, with approximately 71% sensitivity and 72% to 80% specificity. No statistical method was used to set the sample size in advance, and investigators knew the group allocation.

The TCR sequence derives from a woman aged 18 to 35 with Graves' hyperthyroidism. Input material: blood. The rearranged chain carries TRBV5-6 and TRBJ2-2; the D gene is possibly TRBD1, with 5 bases matching. The CDR3 reads CAPRAETNTGELFF. DNA sequence: TGTGCCCCCAGGGCGGAGACGAACACCGGGGAGCTGTTTTTT.